These 27 T cell receptor beta chains share one sample of origin, sequenced in a study of blood T cell repertoires in COVID-19. The protocol was immunoSEQ multiplex PCR, while the TCRdb copy is restricted to in-frame clones and leaves out a portion. The sample comprises about 270,000 clones, just over 90% of which are singletons, and 2.3% rests with the top ten. The sequencing sample was made of PBMCs or T cells enriched from blood (not recorded which). The receptors come from a woman aged 40 to 50 with acute COVID-19.

The chain combines TRBV19 with TRBJ2-1; 7 bases line up with TRBD2. Germline V CDR1 and CDR2: LNHDA, SQIVND (reference sequence). V lost 4 bases, J lost 4 bases, and 1 base stayed unmatched. The CDR3 extends over 13 amino acids. CDR3 bases: TGTGCCAGTAGTAGGGGACTATACAATGAGCAGTTCTTC. Its protein product is CASSRGLYNEQFF.

V is TRBV9 and J is TRBJ2-1, with 11 nucleotides matching TRBD2. The CDR3 extends over 15 amino acids. V shed 4 bases and J 4 bases; nucleotides not matched to a gene: 4. Germline V CDR1 and CDR2: SGDLS, YYNGEE. The CDR3 DNA reads as TGTGCCAGCAGCCCAGGGACTAGCGGATACAATGAGCAGTTCTTC. This encodes CASSPGTSGYNEQFF.

This clone was found once. CDR3 sequence reads: CASSPTGAGFNYEQYF. Written as DNA, the CDR3 is TGTGCCAGCAGCCCTACTGGGGCGGGATTTAACTACGAGCAGTACTTC. The genes are TRBV7-2 and TRBJ2-7, with D tentatively TRBD2 (6 bases). Trimming removed 5 bases from V and 3 bases from J, with 20 bases in between. Germline values: CDR1 SGHTA, CDR2 FQGNSA. The CDR3 is 16 amino acids.

This CDR3 reads CASSLTGAYGYTF. CDR3 sequence (DNA): TGTGCCAGTAGTCTGACAGGGGCCTATGGCTACACCTTC. The chain uses TRBV19 and TRBJ1-2; 8 positions match TRBD1. The CDR3 is made up of 13 amino acids. The ends lost 5 bases at V and 4 bases at J; junction bases unmatched: 3. In germline, CDR1 is LNHDA, CDR2 SQIVND (reference sequence).

The DNA of the CDR3 is TGCGCCAGCAGCCATTTACAGGGGAACTATGGCTACACCTTC. Residues: CASSHLQGNYGYTF. The V and J genes are TRBV4-3 and TRBJ1-2, with 7 bases identical to TRBD1. Unmatched junction bases numbered 3, after V lost 3 bases and J lost 2 bases. This CDR3 is 14 amino acids long. Germline CDR1 reads LGHNA; CDR2 reads YSLEER.

The chain is built from TRBV5-6 and TRBJ1-2; D call uncertain. Germline values: CDR1 SGHDT, CDR2 YYEEEE. Trimming left V 2 bases short and J 0 bases short, with 8 bases between. This CDR3 comprises 14 residues. DNA for the CDR3: TGTGCCAGCAGCTTAGAGGTAGCTAACTATGGCTACACCTTC. Protein: CASSLEVANYGYTF.

The rearrangement joins TRBV9 to TRBJ2-5; D is unclear. CDR1 SGDLS and CDR2 YYNGEE come from the germline V gene. CDR3 length: 15 residues. The V and J ends lost 0 bases and 1 base respectively, with 10 bases between them. The DNA of the CDR3 is TGTGCCAGCAGCGTAGTATACGGAGCCCAAGAGACCCAGTACTTC. Its translation: CASSVVYGAQETQYF.

The CDR3 here is CATSRAHTPGEQYF. CDR3 coding DNA: TGTGCCACCAGCAGAGCCCACACGCCGGGGGAGCAGTACTTC. V is TRBV15 and J is TRBJ2-7, with D possibly being TRBD2 (5 bases). The germline V gene has CDR1 LNHNV and CDR2 YYDKDF (reference sequence). V was pared by 1 base and J by 7 bases, with 14 bases between. The CDR3 is made up of 14 amino acids.

The genes are TRBV5-1 and TRBJ1-1; 7 bases are a match to TRBD1. V dropped 3 bases and J dropped 1; count of bases not matched to a gene: 3. The CDR3 length is 14 residues. CDR1 is SGHRS and CDR2 is YFSETQ in the germline V gene. Written as DNA, the CDR3 is TGCGCCAGCAGCTACAGGACAGGGAACACTGAAGCTTTCTTT. It is translated as CASSYRTGNTEAFF.

This clone was recorded only once. The V gene is TRBV20-1, the J gene TRBJ2-5; no reliable D call. Deletions cut 6 bases from V and 5 bases from J, with 10 bases between. Germline V gene lookup returns CDR1 DFQATT and CDR2 SNEGSKA (reference sequence). The CDR3 runs to 11 residues. The CDR3 here is CSAYPEETQYF. The CDR3 DNA reads as TGCAGTGCCTACCCCGAGGAGACCCAGTACTTC.

The V gene is TRBV2, the J gene TRBJ2-2; TRBD2 is a possible D gene (5 bases). V gave up 2 bases and J gave up 0 bases, with 10 bases separating them. This CDR3 region has 16 residues. Germline CDR1 is SNHLY and CDR2 is FYNNEI. CDR3: CASSELRVPNTGELFF. The CDR3, as DNA: TGTGCCAGCAGTGAATTGCGGGTACCGAACACCGGGGAGCTGTTTTTT.

The chain couples TRBV19 to TRBJ1-1; D is ambiguous. The CDR3 is 14 residues long. Germline CDR1 reads LNHDA; CDR2 reads SQIVND (reference sequence). V dropped 1 base and J dropped 5 bases, with 11 bases sitting between them. The CDR3 loop is CASSIVAGRTEAFF. The DNA for the CDR3 is TGTGCCAGTAGTATAGTTGCGGGAAGGACTGAAGCTTTCTTT.

The chain has TRBV7-2 and TRBJ2-6; D ambiguous. The V gene's germline CDR1 is SGHTA and CDR2 FQGNSA. The V end lost 5 bases, the J end lost 1 base, and 9 bases lay between the germline ends. CDR3 length equals 15 residues. The CDR3 region is CASSAKSSGANVLTF. CDR3 DNA: TGTGCCAGCAGCGCTAAGAGTTCTGGGGCCAACGTCCTGACTTTC.

The chain links TRBV3-1 (or the pseudogene TRBV3-2) to TRBJ2-3, with 16 bases fitting TRBD2. Trimming cost V 8 bases and J 1 base; bases outside gene matches: 3. Germline CDR1 LGHDT, CDR2 YNNKEL (reference sequence). The CDR3 contains 16 residues. CDR3 coding DNA: TGTGCCAGCGGGACTAGCGGGAGGGCCGGCACAGATACGCAGTATTTT. Its protein product is CASGTSGRAGTDTQYF.

The chain uses TRBV6-5 and TRBJ1-2; perhaps TRBD1 as D (6 bases). The CDR3 consists of 15 residues. Trimming removed 2 bases at V and 0 bases at J, with 10 bases between. Germline V gene data show CDR1 as MNHEY and CDR2 as SVGAGI. CDR3 region: CASSYVAGANYGYTF. The CDR3 region has the DNA TGTGCCAGCAGTTACGTCGCAGGGGCTAACTATGGCTACACCTTC.

This chain links TRBV5-1 with TRBJ1-1; the D is unclear. V lost 4 bases to trimming and J lost 3 bases, with 10 bases between them. The CDR3 runs 13 residues. Germline CDR1 and CDR2: SGHRS and YFSETQ. Here the CDR3 reads CASSPLADTEAFF. As DNA, the CDR3 is TGCGCCAGCAGCCCCCTCGCGGACACTGAAGCTTTCTTT.

J is TRBJ2-3 and V is TRBV6-2 or TRBV6-3, with TRBD2 matching 7 bases. Germline V gene data show CDR1 as MNHEY and CDR2 as SVGEGT. The length of the CDR3 is 14 residues. Germline trimming cut 4 bases from V and 2 bases from J; bases unmatched to any gene: 3. In nucleotides, the CDR3 is TGTGCCAGCAGTTCCGGGACTATCACAGATACGCAGTATTTT. Its translation is CASSSGTITDTQYF.

The V and J genes are TRBV24-1 and TRBJ2-2; D ambiguous. V was clipped by 1 base and J by 0 bases, with 11 bases between them. The CDR3 loop spans 17 amino acids. Germline CDR1 is KGHDR and CDR2 is SFDVKD. CDR3 DNA: TGTGCCACCAGTGATTTCGACACCAACGCGAACACCGGGGAGCTGTTTTTT. Protein sequence: CATSDFDTNANTGELFF.

V gene TRBV6-1 combines with J gene TRBJ1-1, with D perhaps TRBD1 (6 bases). Trimming took 3 bases from V and 5 from J, leaving 13 bases between them. This CDR3 region has 14 residues. Germline V gene lookup returns CDR1 MNHNS and CDR2 SASEGT. The CDR3 reads CASSDLGAYTEAFF. For the CDR3, the DNA is TGTGCCAGCAGTGATTTGGGGGCCTATACTGAAGCTTTCTTT.

This chain joins TRBV6-5 and TRBJ2-7, with 9 bases identical to TRBD1. CDR3 length: 16 amino acids. Losses at the gene ends were 0 bases for V and 6 bases for J; bases not matched to a gene: 9. Germline loops: CDR1 MNHEY, CDR2 SVGAGI. The CDR3 DNA sequence: TGTGCCAGCAGTTACTCGATGGGGACAGGGCAACGCGAGCAGTACTTC. Residues: CASSYSMGTGQREQYF.

V gene TRBV30 combines with J gene TRBJ2-1; D may be TRBD2 (6 bases). Trimming pared 4 bases from V and 8 bases from J, leaving 18 bases between. Germline V gene lookup returns CDR1 GTSNPN and CDR2 SVGIG (reference sequence). The CDR3 extends over 14 amino acids. Written as DNA, the CDR3 is TGTGCCTGGAAATCGGGACTCCCCCGACATGAGCAGTTCTTC. Its protein is CAWKSGLPRHEQFF. Complete variable domain (other parts from reference TRBV30 and TRBJ2-1): SQTIHQWPATLVQPVGSPLSLECTVEGTSNPNLYWYRQAAGRGLQLLFYSVGIGQISSEVPQNLSASRPQDRQFILSSKKLLLSDSGFYLCAWKSGLPRHEQFFGPGTRLTVL.

The table lists this clone with a count of one. The chain couples TRBV6-6 to TRBJ2-3; the match to TRBD2 covers 8 bases. The CDR3 is made up of 16 amino acids. J was trimmed by 4 bases and V by 5 bases; bases with no gene match: 11. Germline V CDR1 and CDR2: MNHNY, SVGAGI (reference sequence). In DNA, the CDR3 is TGTGCCAGCAGTCGGTCGAGCGGGAGTTTCCCAGATACGCAGTATTTT. This sequence encodes CASSRSSGSFPDTQYF.

This clone was found a few times. The chain couples TRBV5-8 to TRBJ1-2; D is possibly TRBD1 (6 bases). This CDR3 contains 16 residues. Germline V CDR1 and CDR2: SGHTS, YDEGEE. Trimming took off 3 bases at V and 6 bases at J, with 21 bases between the two ends. CDR3 sequence reads: CASSSWTLDREHGYTF. The DNA of the CDR3 is TGTGCCAGCAGCTCATGGACTCTGGACAGAGAGCATGGCTACACCTTC.

Only a few counts were recorded for this clone. The V call is TRBV12-3 or TRBV12-4, the J call TRBJ1-1; tentative D call: TRBD1 (5 bases). The CDR3 is made up of 12 amino acids. With 3 bases removed from V and 7 bases from J, the gap between germline ends came to 9 bases. DNA of the CDR3: TGTGCCAGCAGTTTGGGGCAGAGTGAAGCTTTCTTT. Protein product: CASSLGQSEAFF.

The rearrangement uses TRBV19 and TRBJ2-3; 7 positions match TRBD2. Germline V gene lookup returns CDR1 LNHDA and CDR2 SQIVND (reference sequence). V gave up 6 bases and J gave up 4 bases; unmatched junction bases: 7. The CDR3 has 14 amino acids. CDR3 region: CASSSGLPPDTQYF. The DNA for the CDR3 is TGTGCCAGTAGCTCGGGACTACCACCAGATACGCAGTATTTT. The variable domain in full, completed from reference TRBV19 and TRBJ2-3, reads DGGITQSPKYLFRKEGQNVTLSCEQNLNHDAMYWYRQDPGQGLRLIYYSQIVNDFQKGDIAEGYSVSREKKESFPLTVTSAQKNPTAFYLCASSSGLPPDTQYFGPGTRLTVL.

The rearrangement uses TRBV24-1 and TRBJ2-7; tentatively, D is TRBD1 (6 bases). CDR3 length: 12 residues. V was shortened by 7 bases and J by 7 bases, with 13 bases between the two germline ends. Germline V CDR1 and CDR2: KGHDR, SFDVKD. The CDR3 loop reads CATRQGRGEQYF. The CDR3 DNA sequence: TGTGCCACCAGACAGGGTCGGGGAGAGCAGTACTTC.

In its sample, this clone was seen once. The chain couples TRBV2 to TRBJ2-2; TRBD2 agrees at 7 bases. In germline, CDR1 is SNHLY, CDR2 FYNNEI. The length of the CDR3 is 16 residues. V was clipped by 7 bases and J by 0 bases; unmatched bases: 8. The CDR3 sequence is CASTIIAGANTGELFF. The CDR3 DNA reads TGTGCCAGCACCATTATAGCGGGCGCGAACACCGGGGAGCTGTTTTTT.